The 27 T cell receptor beta chains below all came from one sample that was sequenced in a study of PD-1 blockade in classical Hodgkin lymphoma. Time point: newly diagnosed, previously untreated cHL patient sample. Here immunoSEQ multiplex PCR was the method, and the copy in TCRdb shows in-frame clones only, minus some. Altogether fewer than 90,000 clones are present, 93% being singletons, with the ten largest covering about 2.6%. Sequencing input: peripheral blood mononuclear cells (PBMCs). The source of these receptors is a human donor with classical Hodgkin lymphoma.

The chain links TRBV28 to TRBJ2-7, with 7 bases lining up with TRBD1. The CDR3 totals 13 residues. Unmatched junction bases numbered 10, after V lost 11 bases and J lost 3 bases. Germline-derived CDR1 and CDR2 are MDHEN and SYDVKM. CDR3: CAVRDSVLYEQYF. In nucleotides, the CDR3 is TGTGCCGTCCGGGACAGCGTTCTCTACGAGCAGTACTTC.

The chain has TRBV19 and TRBJ1-6; D may be TRBD1 (5 bases). The V and J ends lost 3 bases and 6 bases respectively, with 9 bases between them. Germline lookup yields CDR1 LNHDA and CDR2 SQIVND (reference sequence). The CDR3 length is 14 residues. DNA of the CDR3: TGTGCCAGTAGTATTCAGGGATCTAATTCACCCCTCCACTTT. Its protein product is CASSIQGSNSPLHF.

The chain uses TRBV6-5 and TRBJ2-1, with 8 positions matching TRBD2. The CDR3 sequence is 14 residues long. Germline V gene lookup returns CDR1 MNHEY and CDR2 SVGAGI. Trimming cost V 9 bases and J 2 bases; bases outside gene matches: 6. The CDR3 DNA is TGTGCCAGTATGAGAGCGGGGGCCTACAATGAGCAGTTCTTC. Translating gives CASMRAGAYNEQFF.

The V and J genes are TRBV4-3 and TRBJ1-4; 10 bases map to TRBD1. CDR3 length equals 19 residues. Germline V gene sequence: CDR1 LGHNA, CDR2 YSLEER. Trimming at V came to 3 bases and at J to 7 bases, leaving 17 bases not matched to a gene. The CDR3 nucleotides read TGCGCCAGCAGCCAGGTCGGGACAGGGGTCGGTCGGATGCTTGAAAAACTGTTTTTT. It specifies CASSQVGTGVGRMLEKLFF.

The chain couples TRBV6-6 to TRBJ1-2, with a tentative D call TRBD1 (6 bases). The CDR3 is made up of 15 amino acids. Germline-derived CDR1 and CDR2 are MNHNY and SVGAGI (reference sequence). Trimming shortened V by 6 bases and J by 4 bases, and 18 bases separated the two germline ends. CDR3 coding DNA: TGTGCCAGCAGCCGCAACAGGGATCCTTCCTATGGCTACACCTTC. Its translation: CASSRNRDPSYGYTF.

This chain connects TRBV5-1 to TRBJ2-3; maybe TRBD2 (5 bases). The CDR3 sequence is 15 residues long. From germline, CDR1 is SGHRS and CDR2 YFSETQ. V was pared by 1 base and J by 0 bases, with 9 bases between. The CDR3 bases are TGCGCCAGCAGCTTGTCGGGGTTTAGCACAGATACGCAGTATTTT. It yields the protein CASSLSGFSTDTQYF.

This rearrangement joins TRBV10-1 to TRBJ1-1; 7 bases fit TRBD1. Germline V gene sequence: CDR1 WNHNN, CDR2 SYGVQD (reference sequence). Trimming cost V 7 bases and J 2 bases; bases outside gene matches: 4. CDR3 length equals 13 residues. CDR3 coding DNA: TGCGCCAGCATGGGACAGCATAACACTGAAGCTTTCTTT. Translation gives CASMGQHNTEAFF.

The chain links TRBV28 to TRBJ1-2, with 7 nucleotides matching TRBD1. The CDR3 spans 17 residues. The ends lost 4 bases at V and 1 base at J; junction bases unmatched: 12. CDR1 is MDHEN, CDR2 SYDVKM, per germline. The CDR3 DNA reads TGTGCCAGCAGTTCCGCGCCGGGACAGACTATTAACTATGGCTACACCTTC. Protein: CASSSAPGQTINYGYTF.

This clone appeared once. The genes are TRBV7-2 and TRBJ2-1; weak D call: TRBD1 (5 bases). Trimming shortened V by 4 bases and J by 4 bases, and 14 bases separated the two germline ends. CDR1 is SGHTA, CDR2 FQGNSA, per germline. The CDR3 runs 15 residues. The DNA of the CDR3 is TGTGCCAGCAGCTCCGGGCGGACATCTTACAATGAGCAGTTCTTC. Residues: CASSSGRTSYNEQFF.

The chain uses TRBV7-3 and TRBJ2-2; 8 nucleotides line up with TRBD1. After removal of 1 base from V and 5 bases from J, the junction contained 15 bases not matched to a gene. The CDR3 totals 19 residues. The germline gives CDR1 SGHTA, CDR2 FQGTGA. The CDR3 nucleotides read TGTGCCAGCAGCTTAAGGGCAAGGGAAGGGACAGGCCAAACCGGGGAGCTGTTTTTT. Protein sequence: CASSLRAREGTGQTGELFF.

This clone was observed a few times. The chain couples TRBV27 to TRBJ2-5; TRBD1 is a possible D gene (6 bases). The V and J ends lost 4 bases and 1 base respectively, with 13 bases between them. Germline CDR1 is MNHEY and CDR2 is SMNVEV (reference sequence). The CDR3 extends over 15 amino acids. CDR3 loop: CASSSRRTAQETQYF. CDR3 nucleotide sequence: TGTGCCAGCAGTTCCCGCCGGACAGCCCAAGAGACCCAGTACTTC.

The V call is TRBV5-1, the J call TRBJ2-2; TRBD2 agrees at 12 bases. The CDR3 runs 16 residues. In germline, CDR1 is SGHRS, CDR2 YFSETQ. V lost 4 bases and J lost 6; bases outside the gene matches: 7. Here the CDR3 DNA reads TGCGCCAGCAGCAGGACTAGCGGGACAATTCCCGGGGAGCTGTTTTTT. It codes for CASSRTSGTIPGELFF.

V usage is TRBV7-6 and J usage is TRBJ1-5, with 7 bases lining up with TRBD1. This CDR3 comprises 13 residues. Germline CDR1 and CDR2: SGHVS and FNYEAQ. The V gene end was trimmed by 5 bases and the J gene end by 5 bases; junction bases not matched to a gene: 3. The CDR3 bases are TGTGCCAGCAGCGCAGGGGGGGATCAGCCCCAGCATTTT. It specifies CASSAGGDQPQHF.

The chain employs TRBV30 and TRBJ2-1, with D possibly being TRBD1 or TRBD2 (5 bases each). Trimming pared 1 base from V and 9 bases from J, leaving 13 bases between. This CDR3 is 13 amino acids long. Germline lookup yields CDR1 GTSNPN and CDR2 SVGIG (reference sequence). The CDR3 spells CAWSEGPRSEQFF. The CDR3 region has the DNA TGTGCCTGGAGTGAGGGACCCCGGAGTGAGCAGTTCTTC.

The rearrangement links TRBV5-6 to TRBJ1-1; 7 bases map to TRBD1. The CDR3 sequence is 14 residues long. Germline CDR1 reads SGHDT; CDR2 reads YYEEEE. After removal of 4 bases from V and 1 base from J, the junction contained 4 bases not matched to a gene. CDR3: CASSPGTANTEAFF. The CDR3 region has the DNA TGTGCCAGCAGCCCCGGGACAGCGAACACTGAAGCTTTCTTT.

The chain uses TRBV30 and TRBJ2-7, with D perhaps being TRBD1 or TRBD2 (6 bases each). The germline gives CDR1 GTSNPN, CDR2 SVGIG (reference sequence). V dropped 2 bases and J dropped 4 bases, with 18 bases sitting between them. The CDR3 contains 15 residues. DNA of the CDR3: TGTGCCTGGAGTTCTTCCCCGAGGGGGGAGTACGAGCAGTACTTC. Translating gives CAWSSSPRGEYEQYF. The full variable domain, rest sourced from reference TRBV30 and TRBJ2-7, is SQTIHQWPATLVQPVGSPLSLECTVEGTSNPNLYWYRQAAGRGLQLLFYSVGIGQISSEVPQNLSASRPQDRQFILSSKKLLLSDSGFYLCAWSSSPRGEYEQYFGPGTRLTVT.

This chain uses TRBV15 with TRBJ2-7, with a weak D call TRBD2 (6 bases). Trimming cost V 0 bases and J 5 bases, with 14 bases left between them. The CDR3 is made up of 15 amino acids. CDR1 and CDR2 (germline): LNHNV, YYDKDF (reference sequence). CDR3 region: CATSRDGRESHEQYF. The CDR3 DNA follows: TGTGCCACCAGCAGAGATGGACGGGAGTCCCACGAGCAGTACTTC. Full variable domain (rest looked up from reference TRBV15 and TRBJ2-7): DAMVIQNPRYQVTQFGKPVTLSCSQTLNHNVMYWYQQKSSQAPKLLFHYYDKDFNNEADTPDNFQSRRPNTSFCFLDIRSPGLGDTAMYLCATSRDGRESHEQYFGPGTRLTVT.

The rearrangement joins TRBV29-1 to TRBJ1-2; 8 nucleotides agree with TRBD1. The CDR3 consists of 12 residues. Germline V gene lookup returns CDR1 SQVTM and CDR2 ANQGSEA. The V and J ends lost 7 bases and 4 bases, in that order; junction bases with no gene match: 5. As DNA, the CDR3 is TGCAGCGCTCGGACAGGGAGCTATGGCTACACCTTC. Amino acids: CSARTGSYGYTF.

The genes are TRBV10-3 and TRBJ1-1; D is unclear. The germline V gene has CDR1 ENHRY and CDR2 SYGVKD. V was shortened by 3 bases and J by 0 bases, with 11 bases between the two germline ends. The CDR3 consists of 15 residues. The CDR3 sequence is CAISESRRVNTEAFF. The CDR3 bases are TGTGCCATCAGTGAATCTAGACGGGTGAACACTGAAGCTTTCTTT.

This sequence joins TRBV27 and TRBJ2-3; TRBD2 aligns across 11 bases. The germline V gene has CDR1 MNHEY and CDR2 SMNVEV (reference sequence). This CDR3 has 15 residues. V lost 5 bases to trimming and J lost 5 bases; unmatched junction nucleotides: 6. CDR3 region: CASSRFSGRGDTQYF. The DNA of the CDR3 is TGTGCCAGCAGTCGATTTAGCGGGAGGGGAGATACGCAGTATTTT.

This clone occurred once. This chain links TRBV4-1 with TRBJ2-1; 10 nucleotides match TRBD2. The CDR3 has 15 residues. Germline CDR1 is MGHRA and CDR2 is YSYEKL. J lost 4 bases, V lost 3 bases, and 3 bases had no gene match. The CDR3 DNA reads as TGCGCCAGCAGCCAGAAGCGGGGGGGTTACAATGAGCAGTTCTTC. Its protein is CASSQKRGGYNEQFF.

The genes are TRBV23-1 and TRBJ1-3; no definite D call. TRBV23-1 is an ORF; its function is uncertain. The CDR3 loop spans 14 amino acids. V lost 7 bases, J lost 4 bases, and 14 bases lay in between. The CDR3 reads CASKRRTSGNTIYF. Here the CDR3 DNA reads TGCGCCAGCAAACGCCGTACCTCCGGAAACACCATATATTTT.

This rearrangement joins TRBV5-4 to TRBJ1-1; the match to TRBD1 covers 9 bases. The ends lost 2 bases at V and 4 bases at J; junction bases unmatched: 9. Germline loops: CDR1 SGHNT, CDR2 YYREEE (reference sequence). This CDR3 has 16 residues. The CDR3 reads CASSFPGQGLGTEAFF. Written as DNA, the CDR3 is TGTGCCAGCAGCTTTCCGGGACAGGGACTAGGCACTGAAGCTTTCTTT.

This chain connects TRBV5-1 to TRBJ2-3; a possible D gene is TRBD1 (5 bases). This CDR3 contains 12 residues. V lost 0 bases to trimming and J lost 10 bases, with 9 bases between them. Germline assignment: CDR1 SGHRS and CDR2 YFSETQ. CDR3: CASSLVGPPQYF. The CDR3 bases are TGCGCCAGCAGCTTGGTGGGGCCCCCGCAGTATTTT.

The V gene is TRBV2, the J gene TRBJ1-2; D is unresolved. V was clipped by 1 base and J by 8 bases, with 14 bases between them. Germline V gene sequence: CDR1 SNHLY, CDR2 FYNNEI. This CDR3 spans 14 amino acids. As DNA, the CDR3 is TGTGCCAGCAGTGAAGACTGGGGTGCGGGGGGCTACACCTTC. Its protein is CASSEDWGAGGYTF. The full variable domain, completed using reference TRBV2 and TRBJ1-2, is EPEVTQTPSHQVTQMGQEVILRCVPISNHLYFYWYRQILGQKVEFLVSFYNNEISEKSEIFDDQFSVERPDGSNFTLKIRSTKLEDSAMYFCASSEDWGAGGYTFGSGTRLTVV.

V gene TRBV5-1 combines with J gene TRBJ2-7; possible D gene TRBD1, 5 bases. Deletions cut 2 bases from V and 1 base from J, with 10 bases between. Germline V lookup: CDR1 SGHRS, CDR2 YFSETQ. The CDR3 loop spans 14 amino acids. CDR3 sequence reads: CASSFPGSSYEQYF. The CDR3 nucleotides are TGCGCCAGCAGCTTCCCAGGGTCGTCCTACGAGCAGTACTTC.

The chain uses TRBV27 and TRBJ2-7; TRBD1 matches 7 bases. The CDR3 runs 17 residues. From germline, CDR1 is MNHEY and CDR2 SMNVEV (reference sequence). Unmatched junction bases numbered 13, after V lost 3 bases and J lost 2 bases. The DNA of the CDR3 is TGTGCCAGCAGTTTTAGTCTGAACAGGGGCTTAACCTACGAGCAGTACTTC. It is translated as CASSFSLNRGLTYEQYF.